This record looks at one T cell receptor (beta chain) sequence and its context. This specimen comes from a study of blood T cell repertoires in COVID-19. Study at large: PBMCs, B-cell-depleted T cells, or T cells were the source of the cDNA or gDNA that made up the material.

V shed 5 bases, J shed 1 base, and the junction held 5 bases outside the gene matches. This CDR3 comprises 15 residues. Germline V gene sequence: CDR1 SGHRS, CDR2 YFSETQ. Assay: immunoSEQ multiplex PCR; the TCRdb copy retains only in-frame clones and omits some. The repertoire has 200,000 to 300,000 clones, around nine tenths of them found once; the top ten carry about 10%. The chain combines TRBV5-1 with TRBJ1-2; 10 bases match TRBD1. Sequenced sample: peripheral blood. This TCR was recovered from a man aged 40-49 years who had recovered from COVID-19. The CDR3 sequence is CASRSGTGVNYGYTF. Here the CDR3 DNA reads TGCGCCAGCAGGTCCGGGACAGGGGTTAACTATGGCTACACCTTC.